This TCR beta chain comes out of a study of CD8 T cells in ankylosing spondylitis. Study-wide findings and caveats: In reactive arthritis synovial fluid and blood, some motif variants had been reported before.

This clonotype occurred many times. Its target is not known. TCRdb itself ran the 5' RACE reads through MiXCR, one entry per CDR3 protein. This repertoire shows around 250,000 distinct CDR3 sequences, approximately 12% found once; its top ten account for under 8%. V was cut by 4 bases and J by 0 bases, with 15 bases left in between. Germline V CDR1 and CDR2: SGHRS, YFSETQ. The CDR3 spans 16 residues. This rearrangement joins TRBV5-1 to TRBJ2-3; D ambiguous. Source material: blood, either unsorted or a sorted T cell fraction (not recorded which). This TCR was recovered from a male donor with ankylosing spondylitis or in good health (not recorded which). In DNA form, the CDR3 reads TGCGCCAGCAGCACCCGCCTGCAGGAAAGCACAGATACGCAGTATTTT. This gives the protein CASSTRLQESTDTQYF.